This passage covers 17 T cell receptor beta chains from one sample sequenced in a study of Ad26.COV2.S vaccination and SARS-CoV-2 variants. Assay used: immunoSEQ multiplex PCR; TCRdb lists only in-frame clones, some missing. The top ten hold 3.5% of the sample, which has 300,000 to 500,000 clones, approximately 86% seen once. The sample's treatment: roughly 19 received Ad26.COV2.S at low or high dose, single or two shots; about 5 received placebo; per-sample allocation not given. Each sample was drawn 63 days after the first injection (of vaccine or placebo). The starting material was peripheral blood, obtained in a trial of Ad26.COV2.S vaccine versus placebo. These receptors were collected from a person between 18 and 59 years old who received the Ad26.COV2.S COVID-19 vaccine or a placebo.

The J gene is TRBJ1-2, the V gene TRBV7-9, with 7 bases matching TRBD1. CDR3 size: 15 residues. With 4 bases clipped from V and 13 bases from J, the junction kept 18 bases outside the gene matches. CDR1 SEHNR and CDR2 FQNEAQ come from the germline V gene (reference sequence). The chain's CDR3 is CASSSTGTDYTPGTF. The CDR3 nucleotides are TGTGCCAGCAGCTCAACCGGGACAGACTACACCCCAGGCACCTTC.

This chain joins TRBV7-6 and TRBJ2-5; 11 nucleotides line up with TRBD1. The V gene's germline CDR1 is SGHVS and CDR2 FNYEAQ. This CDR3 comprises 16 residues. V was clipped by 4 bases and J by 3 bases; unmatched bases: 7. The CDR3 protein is CASSSTRTGGKETQYF. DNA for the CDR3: TGTGCCAGCAGCTCGACCCGGACAGGGGGCAAAGAGACCCAGTACTTC. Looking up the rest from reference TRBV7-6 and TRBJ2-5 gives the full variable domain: GAGVSQSPRYKVTKRGQDVALRCDPISGHVSLYWYRQALGQGPEFLTYFNYEAQQDKSGLPNDRFSAERPEGSISTLTIQRTEQRDSAMYRCASSSTRTGGKETQYFGPGTRLLVL.

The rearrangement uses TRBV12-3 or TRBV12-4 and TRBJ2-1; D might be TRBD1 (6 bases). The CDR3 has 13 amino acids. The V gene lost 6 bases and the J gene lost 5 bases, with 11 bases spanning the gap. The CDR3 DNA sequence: TGTGCCAGCAGGGACAGCTCGAACAATGAGCAGTTCTTC. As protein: CASRDSSNNEQFF.

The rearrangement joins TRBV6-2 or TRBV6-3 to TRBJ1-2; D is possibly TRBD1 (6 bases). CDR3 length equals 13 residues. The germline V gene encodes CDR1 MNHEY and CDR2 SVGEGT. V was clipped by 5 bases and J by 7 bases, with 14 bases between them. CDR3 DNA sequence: TGTGCCAGCAGTACGGACAGCGCCCCTGGCTACACCTTC. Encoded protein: CASSTDSAPGYTF.

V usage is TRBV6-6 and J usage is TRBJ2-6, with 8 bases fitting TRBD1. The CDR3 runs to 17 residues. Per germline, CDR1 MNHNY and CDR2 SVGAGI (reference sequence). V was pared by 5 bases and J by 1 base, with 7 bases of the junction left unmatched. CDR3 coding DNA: TGTGCCAGCAGTCCAGGACAGGGCCTGTCTGGGGCCAACGTCCTGACTTTC. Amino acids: CASSPGQGLSGANVLTF.

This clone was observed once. The CDR3 sequence is CASSSSTVRGNTIYF. The DNA for the CDR3 is TGTGCCAGCAGCTCAAGTACGGTCCGGGGGAACACCATATATTTT. The rearrangement uses TRBV7-9 and TRBJ1-3; D perhaps matches TRBD1 (5 bases). Germline values: CDR1 SEHNR, CDR2 FQNEAQ (reference sequence). The CDR3 is 15 amino acids. V was clipped by 4 bases and J by 7 bases, with 17 bases between them.

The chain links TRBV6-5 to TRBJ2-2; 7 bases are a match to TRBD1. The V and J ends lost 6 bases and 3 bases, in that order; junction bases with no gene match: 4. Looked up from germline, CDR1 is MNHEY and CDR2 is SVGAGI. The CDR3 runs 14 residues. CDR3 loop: CASSLGQDTGELFF. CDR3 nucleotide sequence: TGTGCCAGCAGCCTCGGACAGGACACCGGGGAGCTGTTTTTT.

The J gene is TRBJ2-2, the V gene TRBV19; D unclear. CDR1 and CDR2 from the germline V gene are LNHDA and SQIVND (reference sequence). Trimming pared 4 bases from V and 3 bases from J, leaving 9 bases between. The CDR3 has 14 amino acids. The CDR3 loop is CASSTSRYTGELFF. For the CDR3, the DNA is TGTGCCAGTAGTACCTCCAGGTACACCGGGGAGCTGTTTTTT.

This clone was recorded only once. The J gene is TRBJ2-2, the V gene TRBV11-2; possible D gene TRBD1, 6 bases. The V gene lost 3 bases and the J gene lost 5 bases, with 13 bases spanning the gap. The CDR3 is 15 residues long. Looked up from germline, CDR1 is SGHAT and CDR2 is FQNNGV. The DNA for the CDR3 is TGTGCCAGCAGCTTCGGACTTAGGGGGACCGGGGAGCTGTTTTTT. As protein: CASSFGLRGTGELFF.

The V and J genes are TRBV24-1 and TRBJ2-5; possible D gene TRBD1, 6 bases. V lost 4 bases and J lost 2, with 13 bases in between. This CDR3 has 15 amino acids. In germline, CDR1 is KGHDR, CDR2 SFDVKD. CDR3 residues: CATSETGTPQETQYF. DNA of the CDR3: TGTGCCACCAGTGAAACCGGGACACCTCAAGAGACCCAGTACTTC.

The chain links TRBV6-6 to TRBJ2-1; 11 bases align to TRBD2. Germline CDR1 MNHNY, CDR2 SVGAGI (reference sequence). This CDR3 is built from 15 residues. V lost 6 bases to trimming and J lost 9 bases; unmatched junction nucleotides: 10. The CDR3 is CASSPPSGGPAEQFF. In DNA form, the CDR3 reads TGTGCCAGCAGCCCCCCTAGCGGGGGGCCCGCTGAGCAGTTCTTC.

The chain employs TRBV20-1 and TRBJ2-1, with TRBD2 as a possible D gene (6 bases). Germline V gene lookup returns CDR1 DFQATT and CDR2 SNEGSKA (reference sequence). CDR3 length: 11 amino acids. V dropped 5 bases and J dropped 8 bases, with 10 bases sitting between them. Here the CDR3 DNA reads TGCAGTGCTTGGGGACTGGATGAGCAGTTCTTC. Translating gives CSAWGLDEQFF.

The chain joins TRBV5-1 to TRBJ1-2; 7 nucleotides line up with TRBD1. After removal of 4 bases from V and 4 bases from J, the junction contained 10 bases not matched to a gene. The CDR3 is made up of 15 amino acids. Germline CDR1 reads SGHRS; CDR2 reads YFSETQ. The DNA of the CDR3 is TGCGCCAGCAGCACCGACGGACAGGCCGTCTATGGCTACACCTTC. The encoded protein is CASSTDGQAVYGYTF.

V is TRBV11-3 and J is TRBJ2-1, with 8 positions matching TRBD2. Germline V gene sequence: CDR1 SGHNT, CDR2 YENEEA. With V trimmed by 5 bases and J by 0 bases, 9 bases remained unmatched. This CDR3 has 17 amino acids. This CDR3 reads CASSEAGGSSSYNEQFF. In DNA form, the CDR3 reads TGTGCCAGCAGCGAGGCGGGGGGTTCATCCTCCTACAATGAGCAGTTCTTC.

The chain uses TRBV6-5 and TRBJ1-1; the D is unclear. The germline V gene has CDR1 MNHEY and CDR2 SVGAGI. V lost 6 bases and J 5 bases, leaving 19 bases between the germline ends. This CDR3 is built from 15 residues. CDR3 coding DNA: TGTGCCAGCAGGAGCCAACACGGGAGGAAAACTGAAGCTTTCTTT. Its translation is CASRSQHGRKTEAFF.

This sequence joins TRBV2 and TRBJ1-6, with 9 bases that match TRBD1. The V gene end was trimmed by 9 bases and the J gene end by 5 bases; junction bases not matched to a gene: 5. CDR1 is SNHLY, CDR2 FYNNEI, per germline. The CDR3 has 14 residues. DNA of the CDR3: TGTGCCAGACAGGGGGCGATGAATAATTCACCCCTCCACTTT. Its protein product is CARQGAMNNSPLHF.

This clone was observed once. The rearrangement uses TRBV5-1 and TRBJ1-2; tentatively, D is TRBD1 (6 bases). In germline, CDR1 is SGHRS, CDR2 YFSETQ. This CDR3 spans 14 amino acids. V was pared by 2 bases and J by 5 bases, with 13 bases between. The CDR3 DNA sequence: TGCGCCAGCAGCTTCACAGGGATAGGGTATGGCTACACCTTC. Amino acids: CASSFTGIGYGYTF.